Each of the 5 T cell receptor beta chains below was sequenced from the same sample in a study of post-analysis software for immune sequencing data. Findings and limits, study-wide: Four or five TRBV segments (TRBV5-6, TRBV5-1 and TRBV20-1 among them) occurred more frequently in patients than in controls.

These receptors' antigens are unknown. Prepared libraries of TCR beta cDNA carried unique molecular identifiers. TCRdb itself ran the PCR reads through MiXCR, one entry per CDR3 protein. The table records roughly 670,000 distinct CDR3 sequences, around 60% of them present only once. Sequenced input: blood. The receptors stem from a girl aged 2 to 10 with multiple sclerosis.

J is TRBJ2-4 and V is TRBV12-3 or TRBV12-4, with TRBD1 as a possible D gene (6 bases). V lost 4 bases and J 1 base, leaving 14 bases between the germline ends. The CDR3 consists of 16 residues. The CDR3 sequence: CASSSDTDRAKNIQYF. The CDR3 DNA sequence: TGTGCCAGCAGTTCGGATACAGACAGGGCCAAAAACATTCAGTACTTC.

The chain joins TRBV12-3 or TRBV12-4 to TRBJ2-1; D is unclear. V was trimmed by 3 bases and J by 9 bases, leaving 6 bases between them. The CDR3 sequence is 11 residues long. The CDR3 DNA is TGTGCCAGCAGTTTTTTAAGTGAGCAGTTCTTC. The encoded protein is CASSFLSEQFF.

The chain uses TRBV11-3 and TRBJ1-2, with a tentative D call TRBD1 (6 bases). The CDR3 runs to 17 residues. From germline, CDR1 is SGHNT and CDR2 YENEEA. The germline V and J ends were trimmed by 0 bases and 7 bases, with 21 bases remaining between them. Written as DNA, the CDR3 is TGTGCCAGCAGCTTAGATTCGGGGTTGGGGGGCGCTGCTGGCTACACCTTC. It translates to CASSLDSGLGGAAGYTF.

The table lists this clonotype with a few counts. CDR3 in amino acids: CASSLALAGSNEQFF. Written as DNA, the CDR3 is TGCGCCAGCAGCTTGGCACTAGCGGGATCCAATGAGCAGTTCTTC. J is TRBJ2-1 and V is TRBV5-1; 10 bases are shared with TRBD2. This CDR3 is 15 amino acids long. V shed 0 bases, J shed 6 bases, and the junction held 3 bases outside the gene matches. Germline values: CDR1 SGHRS, CDR2 YFSETQ.

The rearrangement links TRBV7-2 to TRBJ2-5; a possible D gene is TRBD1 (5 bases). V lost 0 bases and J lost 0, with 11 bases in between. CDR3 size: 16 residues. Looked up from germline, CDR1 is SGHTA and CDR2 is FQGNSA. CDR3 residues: CASSLAPAGYQETQYF. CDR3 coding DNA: TGTGCCAGCAGCTTAGCCCCGGCAGGGTACCAAGAGACCCAGTACTTC.